The 28 T cell receptor beta chains below were found in one sample sequenced in a study of blood T cell repertoires in COVID-19. Using immunoSEQ multiplex PCR, the repertoire was profiled, and TCRdb retains in-frame clones only, with some absent. The sample carries around 250,000 clones, 89% recorded once. Source material: peripheral blood. These receptors originate from a middle-aged woman who had recovered from COVID-19.

V usage is TRBV4-2 and J usage is TRBJ2-5; TRBD2 matches 12 bases. The V gene end was trimmed by 2 bases and the J gene end by 5 bases; junction bases not matched to a gene: 3. Germline-derived CDR1 and CDR2 are LGHNA and YNFKEQ. The CDR3 has 15 residues. CDR3 nucleotides: TGTGCCAGCAGCCAACTAGCGGGGGGGCCTGAGACCCAGTACTTC. Translating it yields CASSQLAGGPETQYF.

The chain is built from TRBV27 and TRBJ2-7; 7 nucleotides line up with TRBD2. The CDR3 totals 15 residues. Germline V gene sequence: CDR1 MNHEY, CDR2 SMNVEV (reference sequence). Trimming cost V 0 bases and J 0 bases; bases outside gene matches: 2. The CDR3 nucleotides are TGTGCCAGCAGTTTATCGCTAGCGGACTCCTACGAGCAGTACTTC. It is translated as CASSLSLADSYEQYF.

A single count supports this clone. The chain carries TRBV27 and TRBJ2-3; D may be TRBD2 (7 bases). CDR3 length equals 14 residues. The germline V gene encodes CDR1 MNHEY and CDR2 SMNVEV (reference sequence). Trimming took off 4 bases at V and 5 bases at J, with 13 bases between the two ends. The CDR3 region is CASSSGGGGDTQYF. The CDR3 nucleotides read TGTGCCAGCAGTTCGGGGGGCGGTGGAGATACGCAGTATTTT.

The chain recombines TRBV4-2 with TRBJ2-5; D may be TRBD1 (5 bases). CDR3 length: 14 amino acids. V lost 0 bases, J lost 5 bases, and 10 bases lay in between. CDR1 is LGHNA, CDR2 YNFKEQ, per germline. The CDR3 here is CASSQDRGMETQYF. The CDR3 region has the DNA TGTGCCAGCAGCCAAGATAGGGGAATGGAGACCCAGTACTTC.

This clone appeared a few times. This sequence joins TRBV4-3 and TRBJ2-1, with 7 bases matching TRBD2. Looked up from germline, CDR1 is LGHNA and CDR2 is YSLEER. Trimming cost V 3 bases and J 4 bases; bases outside gene matches: 9. This CDR3 spans 16 amino acids. The CDR3 loop reads CASSQGRSGVYNEQFF. CDR3 bases: TGCGCCAGCAGCCAGGGCCGGAGCGGGGTATACAATGAGCAGTTCTTC.

V gene TRBV15 combines with J gene TRBJ1-2; tentative D call: TRBD1 (6 bases). Trimming stripped 2 bases from V and 5 bases from J, with 15 bases between. Germline V gene data show CDR1 as LNHNV and CDR2 as YYDKDF (reference sequence). This CDR3 region has 15 residues. CDR3 in amino acids: CATSRSDRLGYGYTF. For the CDR3, the DNA is TGTGCCACCAGCAGAAGCGACAGGTTAGGATATGGCTACACCTTC.

This chain connects TRBV4-1 to TRBJ1-6; D not certain. The germline V and J ends were trimmed by 4 bases and 8 bases, with 15 bases remaining between them. CDR3 length: 15 amino acids. The V gene's germline CDR1 is MGHRA and CDR2 YSYEKL. CDR3 nucleotide sequence: TGCGCCAGCAGCCCCCGAGGGAAAACTTATTCACCCCTCCACTTT. As protein: CASSPRGKTYSPLHF.

The gene calls are TRBV9 and TRBJ1-3; D may be TRBD1 (6 bases). The germline V gene encodes CDR1 SGDLS and CDR2 YYNGEE. The CDR3 runs 16 residues. The V and J ends lost 0 bases and 0 bases respectively, with 10 bases between them. The CDR3 reads CASSVEGVSSGNTIYF. The CDR3 DNA is TGTGCCAGCAGCGTAGAGGGGGTCAGCTCTGGAAACACCATATATTTT.

The rearrangement links TRBV5-5 to TRBJ1-5, with 8 bases fitting TRBD1. Looked up from germline, CDR1 is SGHKS and CDR2 is YYEKEE (reference sequence). The CDR3 contains 16 residues. The ends lost 0 bases at V and 7 bases at J; junction bases unmatched: 9. DNA for the CDR3: TGTGCCAGCAGCTTGGGTATTCAGGGGGCAGGGCAGCCCCAGCATTTT. Translation gives CASSLGIQGAGQPQHF.

The genes are TRBV4-1 and TRBJ1-2; 7 bases are a match to TRBD1. The trim removed 0 bases at V and 4 bases at J, leaving 5 bases unmatched. Germline CDR1 and CDR2: MGHRA and YSYEKL. The CDR3 is made up of 15 amino acids. CDR3 sequence (DNA): TGCGCCAGCAGCCAAGAGTTGAGGGACAGCTATGGCTACACCTTC. Translation: CASSQELRDSYGYTF.

The V and J genes are TRBV28 and TRBJ2-2; D gene uncertain. V lost 9 bases to trimming and J lost 8 bases, with 7 bases between them. The CDR3 has 10 residues. The germline CDR1 and CDR2 sequences are MDHEN and SYDVKM. DNA for the CDR3: TGTGCCAGTGGGCTGGGGGAGCTGTTTTTT. Encoded protein: CASGLGELFF.

This rearrangement joins TRBV9 to TRBJ2-5; D is possibly TRBD2 (6 bases). V lost 2 bases, J lost 9 bases, and 17 bases lay in between. The CDR3 extends over 14 amino acids. Looked up from germline, CDR1 is SGDLS and CDR2 is YYNGEE. CDR3 DNA sequence: TGTGCCAGCAGCGTGGAGGGGCAGTCCGGGGCCCAGTACTTC. Amino acid sequence: CASSVEGQSGAQYF.

Remarks on this clone: One junction end disagrees with the germline gene, perhaps due to a read error. V is TRBV27 and J is TRBJ1-5; 8 bases align to TRBD1. This CDR3 spans 15 amino acids. Germline values: CDR1 MNHEY, CDR2 SMNVEV (reference sequence). CDR3 bases: TGTACCAGCAGTTTAAGGACAGGGACCTATCAGCCCCAGCATTTT. Its protein product is CTSSLRTGTYQPQHF.

This chain uses TRBV4-2 with TRBJ1-2, with TRBD1 matching 8 bases. CDR1 is LGHNA and CDR2 is YNFKEQ in the germline V gene. The ends lost 1 base at V and 0 bases at J; junction bases unmatched: 4. The CDR3 covers 16 residues. The DNA of the CDR3 is TGTGCCAGCAGCCAAGTGGGGGACAGGTCTAACTATGGCTACACCTTC. It encodes CASSQVGDRSNYGYTF.

The rearrangement links TRBV19 to TRBJ2-7; 9 nucleotides align to TRBD2. The CDR3 loop spans 15 amino acids. Germline trimming cut 4 bases from V and 0 bases from J; bases unmatched to any gene: 4. CDR1 is LNHDA, CDR2 SQIVND, per germline (reference sequence). In DNA, the CDR3 is TGTGCCAGTAGTAGTCCTAGCGGGGCCTCCTACGAGCAGTACTTC. It specifies CASSSPSGASYEQYF.

The chain is built from TRBV10-3 and TRBJ1-2, with D uncertain. V was clipped by 6 bases and J by 7 bases, with 21 bases between them. CDR3 length equals 15 residues. Looked up from germline, CDR1 is ENHRY and CDR2 is SYGVKD. CDR3 in amino acids: CAIRPGGSAFGGYTF. CDR3 nucleotide sequence: TGTGCCATCAGACCCGGTGGTAGTGCCTTTGGTGGCTACACCTTC.

The rearrangement uses TRBV27 and TRBJ2-7; 7 nucleotides match TRBD1. The V gene end was trimmed by 10 bases and the J gene end by 2 bases; junction bases not matched to a gene: 11. CDR1 and CDR2 (germline): MNHEY, SMNVEV (reference sequence). CDR3 length: 14 amino acids. CDR3 coding DNA: TGTGCCACCCGGTCACCCGGGACAGCCTACGAGCAGTACGTC. This codes for CATRSPGTAYEQYV.

The chain uses TRBV6-5 and TRBJ2-7, with D perhaps matching TRBD2 (6 bases). CDR3 length: 13 amino acids. Trimming cost V 6 bases and J 3 bases, with 12 bases left between them. Germline V gene sequence: CDR1 MNHEY, CDR2 SVGAGI. The CDR3 reads CASRRGLHYEQYV. The CDR3 nucleotides are TGTGCCAGCAGGCGGGGACTGCACTACGAGCAGTACGTC.

This clone appeared once. CDR3 residues: CASSYDRIRTQYF. The CDR3 nucleotides are TGTGCCAGCAGTTACGACAGGATCCGGACCCAGTACTTC. This chain joins TRBV2 and TRBJ2-5, with TRBD1 as a possible D gene (6 bases). Germline CDR1 and CDR2: SNHLY and FYNNEI. Deletions cut 5 bases from V and 7 bases from J, with 14 bases between. The length of the CDR3 is 13 residues.

This clone was seen once. V and J are TRBV29-1 and TRBJ1-1; D gene ambiguous. Germline-derived CDR1 and CDR2 are SQVTM and ANQGSEA. With 3 bases removed from V and 0 bases from J, the gap between germline ends came to 8 bases. The CDR3 is 13 amino acids. The CDR3: CSVDPMMNTEAFF. The DNA of the CDR3 is TGCAGCGTTGACCCTATGATGAACACTGAAGCTTTCTTT. The entire variable domain, with the rest obtained from reference TRBV29-1 and TRBJ1-1, is as follows: SAVISQKPSRDICQRGTSLTIQCQVDSQVTMMFWYRQQPGQSLTLIATANQGSEATYESGFVIDKFPISRPNLTFSTLTVSNMSPEDSSIYLCSVDPMMNTEAFFGQGTRLTVV.

The chain has TRBV5-1 and TRBJ2-1; D possibly corresponds to TRBD2 (5 bases). The CDR3 loop spans 17 amino acids. The germline V and J ends were trimmed by 0 bases and 10 bases, with 23 bases remaining between them. Germline V gives CDR1 SGHRS, CDR2 YFSETQ. CDR3 nucleotides: TGCGCCAGCAGCTTGGCCGTATTAGCCGGACCCCGCGGGGAGCAGTTCTTC. Translation: CASSLAVLAGPRGEQFF.

This clone was observed a few times. This chain links TRBV10-2 with TRBJ1-6; TRBD1 might be the D (6 bases). Germline-derived CDR1 and CDR2 are WSHSY and SAAADI. The germline V and J ends were trimmed by 7 bases and 5 bases, with 12 bases remaining between them. The CDR3 has 14 residues. The CDR3 protein is CASTSTGHNSPLHF. Here the CDR3 DNA reads TGCGCCAGCACGTCGACAGGCCATAATTCACCCCTCCACTTT.

The chain employs TRBV10-3 and TRBJ2-7, with a weak D call TRBD2 (6 bases). The CDR3 is made up of 15 amino acids. Germline V CDR1 and CDR2: ENHRY, SYGVKD. V gave up 2 bases and J gave up 3 bases, with 14 bases separating them. In DNA form, the CDR3 reads TGTGCCATCAGTGAGGGACTACCGCCCAGCTACGAGCAGTACGTC. Encoded protein: CAISEGLPPSYEQYV.

The count of this clone is one. The chain joins TRBV29-1 to TRBJ2-5, with a weak D call TRBD2 (6 bases). V dropped 4 bases and J dropped 2 bases, with 26 bases sitting between them. This CDR3 comprises 18 residues. Germline V CDR1 and CDR2: SQVTM, ANQGSEA. The DNA for the CDR3 is TGCAGCGTTGTCATCTCGGGGAGGTTGACTGAGCAACAAGAGACCCAGTACTTC. Its protein is CSVVISGRLTEQQETQYF.

The chain links TRBV7-9 to TRBJ2-2; possible D gene TRBD1, 6 bases. Trimming cost V 3 bases and J 5 bases, with 13 bases left between them. Germline CDR1 reads SEHNR; CDR2 reads FQNEAQ (reference sequence). The length of the CDR3 is 15 residues. The CDR3 DNA reads as TGTGCCAGCAGCTTGGGGGCCCTGGATACCGGGGAGCTGTTTTTT. Protein: CASSLGALDTGELFF.

The chain couples TRBV11-3 to TRBJ2-7; D not certain. Germline V gene data show CDR1 as SGHNT and CDR2 as YENEEA. The CDR3 is 13 amino acids. V dropped 0 bases and J dropped 3 bases, with 6 bases sitting between them. The DNA for the CDR3 is TGTGCCAGCAGCTTAGATCGGAGCTACGAGCAGTACTTC. This codes for CASSLDRSYEQYF.

The chain uses TRBV2 and TRBJ1-1; weak D call: TRBD1 (6 bases). Germline values: CDR1 SNHLY, CDR2 FYNNEI. The CDR3 totals 14 residues. Trimming removed 4 bases from V and 3 bases from J, with 12 bases in between. The CDR3, as DNA: TGTGCCAGCAGTGCTCAGGGGAGAGACACTGAAGCTTTCTTT. This sequence encodes CASSAQGRDTEAFF.

The V and J genes are TRBV4-3 and TRBJ2-1, with D perhaps matching TRBD2 (5 bases). Per germline, CDR1 LGHNA and CDR2 YSLEER. The ends were cut back, 4 bases at V and 2 bases at J, with 12 bases in the middle. CDR3 size: 15 residues. The CDR3 loop reads CASSLDFQPYNEQFF. CDR3 DNA: TGCGCCAGCAGCCTGGACTTCCAGCCCTACAATGAGCAGTTCTTC.